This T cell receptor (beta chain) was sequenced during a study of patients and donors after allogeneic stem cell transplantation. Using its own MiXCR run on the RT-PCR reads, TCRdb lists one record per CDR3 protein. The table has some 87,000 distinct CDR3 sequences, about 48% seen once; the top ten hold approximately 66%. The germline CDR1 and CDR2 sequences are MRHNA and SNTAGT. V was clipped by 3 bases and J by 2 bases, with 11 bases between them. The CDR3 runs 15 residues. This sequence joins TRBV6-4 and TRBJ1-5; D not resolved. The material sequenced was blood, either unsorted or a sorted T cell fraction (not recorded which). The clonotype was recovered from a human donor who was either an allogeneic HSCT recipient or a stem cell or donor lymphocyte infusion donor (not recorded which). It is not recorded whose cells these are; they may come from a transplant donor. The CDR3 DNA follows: TGTGCCAGCAGTGAAAGTACTTTGGGCAATCAGCCCCAGCATTTT. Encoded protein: CASSESTLGNQPQHF.